Following are 13 T cell receptor beta chains from one sample sequenced in a study of T cell responses to AZD1222 COVID-19 vaccine. Assay: immunoSEQ multiplex PCR; the TCRdb copy retains only in-frame clones and omits some. This table has some 80,000 clones, 88% appearing once. This sample comprised peripheral blood, obtained 28 days after the second dose of the MenACWY control vaccine. All receptors derive from an adult who received the MenACWY meningococcal vaccine as a control.

The gene calls are TRBV27 and TRBJ2-7; a possible D gene is TRBD1 (6 bases). V was trimmed by 6 bases and J by 0 bases, leaving 15 bases between them. The CDR3 totals 15 residues. Germline CDR1 MNHEY, CDR2 SMNVEV (reference sequence). This chain's CDR3 is CASSPNRDTSYEQYF. CDR3 in DNA: TGTGCCAGCAGCCCAAACCGGGACACCTCCTACGAGCAGTACTTC.

The chain carries TRBV19 and TRBJ1-1; weak D call: TRBD1 (6 bases). Germline assignment: CDR1 LNHDA and CDR2 SQIVND (reference sequence). Trimming pared 5 bases from V and 2 bases from J, leaving 12 bases between. The CDR3 spans 14 residues. The CDR3 loop reads CASSSSQGNTEAFF. Written as DNA, the CDR3 is TGTGCCAGTAGTTCTTCACAGGGAAACACTGAAGCTTTCTTT.

V usage is TRBV2 and J usage is TRBJ1-3; D unresolved. CDR3 length: 15 residues. The germline V gene has CDR1 SNHLY and CDR2 FYNNEI. V shed 0 bases and J shed 0 bases, with 6 bases lying between them. CDR3 in DNA: TGTGCCAGCAGTGAAGCCCCAGGCTCTGGAAACACCATATATTTT. It translates to CASSEAPGSGNTIYF.

The chain links TRBV18 to TRBJ1-1, with TRBD1 identical over 8 bases. CDR3 length: 16 amino acids. The germline V gene encodes CDR1 KGHSH and CDR2 LQKENI. V shed 2 bases and J 3 bases; nucleotides not matched to a gene: 8. CDR3 coding DNA: TGTGCCAGCTCACCATCCTTGGACAGGGAGGACACTGAAGCTTTCTTT. This codes for CASSPSLDREDTEAFF.

The chain has TRBV5-5 and TRBJ1-3; D ambiguous. The CDR3 contains 15 residues. Germline V gene lookup returns CDR1 SGHKS and CDR2 YYEKEE (reference sequence). Trimming left V 0 bases short and J 0 bases short, with 7 bases between. CDR3 nucleotide sequence: TGTGCCAGCAGCTTGGCCTTGGGCTCTGGAAACACCATATATTTT. Amino acids: CASSLALGSGNTIYF.

This clone was detected once. J is TRBJ1-1 and V is TRBV7-9; D is undetermined. Germline-derived CDR1 and CDR2 are SEHNR and FQNEAQ (reference sequence). V was cut by 5 bases and J by 5 bases, with 15 bases left in between. The CDR3 is made up of 14 amino acids. DNA of the CDR3: TGTGCCAGCAGCCCCCCCGGGTTGAGAACTGAAGCTTTCTTT. It codes for CASSPPGLRTEAFF.

V gene TRBV28 combines with J gene TRBJ1-5, with TRBD1 as a possible D gene (5 bases). V lost 1 base and J 3 bases, leaving 7 bases between the germline ends. CDR1 and CDR2 (germline): MDHEN, SYDVKM. The CDR3 has 14 amino acids. The CDR3 region is CASSLFRDNQPQHF. The CDR3 coding sequence is TGTGCCAGCAGTTTATTCAGGGACAATCAGCCCCAGCATTTT.

This clone was seen a single time. The chain joins TRBV15 to TRBJ2-5; 11 bases line up with TRBD2. This CDR3 contains 16 residues. Germline lookup yields CDR1 LNHNV and CDR2 YYDKDF (reference sequence). V lost 2 bases and J lost 4; bases outside the gene matches: 6. Written as DNA, the CDR3 is TGTGCCACCAGCAGAAGAGGGCTAGCGGGGGGAGAGACCCAGTACTTC. Residues: CATSRRGLAGGETQYF.

V is TRBV5-1 and J is TRBJ2-2, with 7 bases aligning to TRBD1. Losses at the gene ends were 2 bases for V and 5 bases for J; bases not matched to a gene: 6. Looked up from germline, CDR1 is SGHRS and CDR2 is YFSETQ. The CDR3 totals 15 residues. The CDR3 sequence: CASSFNQGETGELFF. The CDR3 DNA sequence: TGCGCCAGCAGCTTCAATCAGGGGGAAACCGGGGAGCTGTTTTTT.

The chain carries TRBV12-3 or TRBV12-4 and TRBJ2-2; D remains ambiguous. This CDR3 spans 11 amino acids. Trimming pared 5 bases from V and 7 bases from J, leaving 5 bases between. CDR3 bases: TGTGCCAGCAGTCCCTACGGGGAGCTGTTTTTT. Translated: CASSPYGELFF.

This chain uses TRBV25-1 with TRBJ2-3; 11 bases align to TRBD2. Germline-derived CDR1 and CDR2 are MGHDK and SYGVNS. V lost 4 bases to trimming and J lost 5 bases; unmatched junction nucleotides: 2. The CDR3 contains 14 residues. In DNA, the CDR3 is TGTGCCAGCAGTGGGGGACTAGCGGAAGATACGCAGTATTTT. Residues: CASSGGLAEDTQYF.

The chain uses TRBV6-5 and TRBJ2-1, with 14 bases that match TRBD2. V lost 4 bases and J lost 5; bases outside the gene matches: 1. This CDR3 spans 15 amino acids. CDR1 is MNHEY and CDR2 is SVGAGI in the germline V gene. The CDR3 sequence is CASSWTSGGHNEQFF. The CDR3 nucleotides are TGTGCCAGCAGTTGGACTAGCGGGGGGCACAATGAGCAGTTCTTC.

The chain employs TRBV12-3 or TRBV12-4 and TRBJ2-3; perhaps TRBD2 as D (6 bases). Trimming pared 5 bases from V and 3 bases from J, leaving 6 bases between. CDR3 length: 12 residues. In DNA, the CDR3 is TGTGCCAGCAGTGGGACTACAGATACGCAGTATTTT. Translating gives CASSGTTDTQYF.